Each of the 10 T cell receptor beta chains below was sequenced from the same sample in a study of T cells in women clearing cervical HPV infection. Clones were sequenced by immunoSEQ multiplex PCR, and TCRdb holds only the in-frame ones, with some missing. The sample table includes roughly 30,000 clones. The source material was blood buffy coat. Receptors were obtained from a woman aged 18-69 years with a cervical HPV16 infection that either progressed to CIN3+ or cleared (not recorded which).

Regarding this clone: The read falls 3 residues short of the CDR3 end, and the missing part is taken from the germline J gene. The chain is built from TRBV5-1 and TRBJ2-2; D uncertain. The germline V gene has CDR1 SGHRS and CDR2 YFSETQ. The CDR3 spans 15 residues. Incomplete CDR3 DNA: TGCGCCAGCAGCTTGGGCGGCAGAGGATATGAAAAG. This gives the protein CASSLGGRGYEK. The complete CDR3 sequence is CASSLGGRGYEKLFF.

To note about this clone: The observed sequence ends 3 residues before the CDR3 terminus, with the missing tail filled in from the germline J gene. The chain joins TRBV18 to TRBJ2-2; TRBD1 might be the D (6 bases). Germline loops: CDR1 KGHSH, CDR2 LQKENI. Between the trimmed V and J ends, which lost 1 base and 0 bases, there was a span of 9 bases. This CDR3 contains 16 residues. CDR3 residues: CASSPRTVTNTGELFF. CDR3 DNA (partial): TGTGCCAGCTCACCACGGACAGTTACGAACACCGGGGAG.

Notes on this clone: The junction does not match germline at one end; this may be a read error. The observed sequence ends 3 residues before the CDR3 terminus, with the missing tail filled in from the germline J gene. The V and J genes are TRBV7-9 and TRBJ2-4; 7 positions agree with TRBD1. In germline, CDR1 is SEHNR, CDR2 FQNEAQ (reference sequence). The CDR3 is 12 residues long. The CDR3 region is CSSSLQGNGQYF. Partial CDR3 DNA: TGTTCCAGCAGCTTACAGGGGAATGGT.

As concerns this clone: The missing CDR3 end, 3 residues past where the read stops, is filled in from the germline J gene. V and J are TRBV19 and TRBJ2-3; D perhaps matches TRBD2 (6 bases). The CDR3 is 19 residues long. Germline lookup yields CDR1 LNHDA and CDR2 SQIVND (reference sequence). CDR3 DNA, as far as it was read: TGTGCCAGTACCACCTCATGGCTCCGACAGACTAGTGGGCATCAGCCG. It codes for CASTTSWLRQTSGHQP. The full CDR3 protein reads CASTTSWLRQTSGHQPQYF.

Details on this clone: The read terminates 3 residues ahead of where the CDR3 ends, so the germline J gene completes it. This chain uses TRBV18 with TRBJ1-1; no firm D call. V was shortened by 5 bases and J by 5 bases, with 6 bases between the two germline ends. This CDR3 contains 11 residues. Germline CDR1 is KGHSH and CDR2 is LQKENI. The sequenced CDR3 bases are TGTGCCAGCTCATCCCCTACTGAA. Translating gives CASSSPTE. The full CDR3 is CASSSPTEAFF.

Worth noting for this clone: Read data end 3 residues before the CDR3 end; the end is taken from the germline J gene. The chain couples TRBV7-3 to TRBJ1-1, with D unresolved. CDR1 and CDR2 from the germline V gene are SGHTA and FQGTGA. This CDR3 spans 15 amino acids. Trimming removed 5 bases at V and 3 bases at J, with 16 bases between. CDR3 DNA (partial): TGTGCCAGCAGCCCCCGGCCGGATCTAGACACTGAA. Translating it yields CASSPRPDLDTE. From start to end, the CDR3 is CASSPRPDLDTEAFF.

Points on this clone: The read finishes 3 residues shy of the CDR3 end, and the germline J gene is used to complete it. This chain joins TRBV11-2 and TRBJ2-1, with 9 bases lining up with TRBD1. The CDR3 extends over 13 amino acids. Germline assignment: CDR1 SGHAT and CDR2 FQNNGV. J was trimmed by 7 bases and V by 5 bases; bases with no gene match: 3. The CDR3 protein is CASSRDRANEQFF. The part of the CDR3 DNA that was read is TGTGCCAGCAGCCGGGACAGGGCGAATGAG.

With regard to this clone: The sequence runs out 3 residues before the end of the CDR3; the remainder is reconstructed from the germline J gene. This chain links TRBV2 with TRBJ1-2; tentatively, D is TRBD1 (6 bases). From germline, CDR1 is SNHLY and CDR2 FYNNEI. The CDR3 is 11 residues long. The CDR3 bases that were read are TGTGCCAGCAGTCCCACAGGGGGC. Protein: CASSPTGG. The full CDR3 is CASSPTGGYTF.

Regarding this clone: The CDR3 goes on 3 residues after the read ends, and that part is filled in from the germline J gene. This chain connects TRBV2 to TRBJ1-2, with a possible D match to TRBD1 (5 bases). Germline loops: CDR1 SNHLY, CDR2 FYNNEI. V was trimmed by 6 bases and J by 4 bases, leaving 15 bases between them. The CDR3 is 14 amino acids. CDR3: CASRGKGLLYGYTF. CDR3 DNA (partial): TGTGCCAGCAGGGGAAAGGGACTCCTCTATGGC.

As to this clone: The read halts 3 residues ahead of the CDR3 end, with the missing end drawn from the germline J gene. The chain uses TRBV20-1 and TRBJ2-3; 9 bases are a match to TRBD2. Losses at the gene ends were 6 bases for V and 2 bases for J; bases not matched to a gene: 6. CDR3 length: 14 residues. Germline-derived CDR1 and CDR2 are DFQATT and SNEGSKA (reference sequence). CDR3 loop: CSAPTSGTTDTQYF. The sequenced part of the CDR3 DNA is TGCAGTGCCCCGACTAGCGGAACCACAGATACG.